Presented here are 20 T cell receptor beta chains from one specimen sequenced in a study of beta chain features in type 1 diabetes. TCRB transcripts that were expressed got sequenced, as all of the isolated RNA had been reverse transcribed. Here immunoSEQ multiplex PCR was the method, and the copy in TCRdb shows in-frame clones only, minus some. The sample includes about 260,000 clones, about a fifth seen only once; the top ten take around 0.028%. Points from the study as a whole: Among patients with Type 1 diabetes, TCRB CDR3s were moderately but significantly shorter in every one of the four CD4+ subsets.

For these receptors, no antigen is known. The sequenced material came from naive CD4+ T cells from blood. The receptors derive from a woman aged 40 to 55 with type 1 diabetes.

In this sample, this clone turned up a few times. This chain joins TRBV29-1 and TRBJ2-7; 8 nucleotides agree with TRBD1. From germline, CDR1 is SQVTM and CDR2 ANQGSEA. The length of the CDR3 is 17 residues. The V gene end was trimmed by 5 bases and the J gene end by 4 bases; junction bases not matched to a gene: 19. The CDR3 coding sequence is TGCAGCGTTCAGGGGGCAAAACAAGATATATCCTCTTACGAGCAGTACTTC. Amino acid sequence: CSVQGAKQDISSYEQYF.

V and J are TRBV30 and TRBJ1-2; 7 bases agree with TRBD1. With 0 bases clipped from V and 5 bases from J, the junction kept 9 bases outside the gene matches. The V gene's germline CDR1 is GTSNPN and CDR2 SVGIG (reference sequence). The CDR3 is 15 amino acids. Here the CDR3 reads CAWSVAPRGDYGYTF. CDR3 in DNA: TGTGCCTGGAGTGTAGCCCCCAGGGGGGATTATGGCTACACCTTC. The variable domain in full, with the rest retrieved from reference TRBV30 and TRBJ1-2, is SQTIHQWPATLVQPVGSPLSLECTVEGTSNPNLYWYRQAAGRGLQLLFYSVGIGQISSEVPQNLSASRPQDRQFILSSKKLLLSDSGFYLCAWSVAPRGDYGYTFGSGTRLTVV.

This clone came up a few times. The chain is built from TRBV5-1 and TRBJ2-7; 7 nucleotides agree with TRBD2. This CDR3 contains 14 residues. The V gene end was trimmed by 4 bases and the J gene end by 5 bases; junction bases not matched to a gene: 9. The germline gives CDR1 SGHRS, CDR2 YFSETQ. CDR3 DNA sequence: TGCGCCAGCAGCCGAGAGGGAGGGCGGGACGAGCAGTACTTC. Protein sequence: CASSREGGRDEQYF.

A few counts support this clone. V gene TRBV13 combines with J gene TRBJ2-7, with D unclear. V was cut by 3 bases and J by 2 bases, with 5 bases left in between. The CDR3 covers 12 residues. CDR1 and CDR2 (germline): PRHDT, FYEKMQ (reference sequence). The CDR3 DNA follows: TGTGCCAGCAGCTTCGAGACCTACGAGCAGTACTTC. Protein: CASSFETYEQYF.

This clone was seen a handful of times. J is TRBJ1-1 and V is TRBV14; D is ambiguous. CDR1 and CDR2 from the germline V gene are SGHDN and FVKESK. The CDR3 contains 14 residues. V was trimmed by 5 bases and J by 3 bases, leaving 13 bases between them. As DNA, the CDR3 is TGTGCCAGCAGCTCCCAGTCCGCCGACACTGAAGCTTTCTTT. Protein sequence: CASSSQSADTEAFF. Looking up the rest from reference TRBV14 and TRBJ1-1 gives the full variable domain: EAGVTQFPSHSVIEKGQTVTLRCDPISGHDNLYWYRRVMGKEIKFLLHFVKESKQDESGMPNNRFLAERTGGTYSTLKVQPAELEDSGVYFCASSSQSADTEAFFGQGTRLTVV.

The chain recombines TRBV7-2 with TRBJ2-3; 8 bases fit TRBD2. Trimming at V came to 3 bases and at J to 3 bases, leaving 5 bases not matched to a gene. The CDR3 extends over 15 amino acids. Germline CDR1 and CDR2: SGHTA and FQGNSA. The CDR3 spells CASSFPGGKTDTQYF. In nucleotides, the CDR3 is TGTGCCAGCAGCTTCCCGGGAGGGAAGACAGATACGCAGTATTTT.

V and J are TRBV15 and TRBJ1-3; 7 bases match TRBD1. Trimming cost V 1 base and J 5 bases; bases outside gene matches: 5. CDR1 and CDR2 (germline): LNHNV, YYDKDF (reference sequence). The CDR3 is made up of 15 amino acids. Written as DNA, the CDR3 is TGTGCCACCAGCAGAGCCCCGGGACAGCGAAACACCATATATTTT. This gives the protein CATSRAPGQRNTIYF.

V usage is TRBV23-1 and J usage is TRBJ2-5; D not resolved. TRBV23-1 is filed as an ORF, its function uncertain. The CDR3 covers 17 residues. The V gene lost 2 bases and the J gene lost 5 bases, with 21 bases spanning the gap. The DNA of the CDR3 is TGCGCCAGCAGTCAAACCCTGGCATTGCGAGGAGAGGAGACCCAGTACTTC. Translating it yields CASSQTLALRGEETQYF.

This clone showed up just a few times. V gene TRBV7-9 combines with J gene TRBJ2-1; D is ambiguous. The ends were cut back, 4 bases at V and 0 bases at J, with 10 bases in the middle. There are 15 residues in the CDR3. Germline CDR1 SEHNR, CDR2 FQNEAQ (reference sequence). CDR3 residues: CASSSPSSSYNEQFF. The CDR3 DNA is TGTGCCAGCAGCTCACCATCTAGCTCCTACAATGAGCAGTTCTTC.

This clone showed up just a few times. V usage is TRBV14 and J usage is TRBJ2-1; 9 positions match TRBD1. The CDR3 covers 15 residues. Germline loops: CDR1 SGHDN, CDR2 FVKESK. The trim removed 4 bases at V and 2 bases at J, leaving 3 bases unmatched. The CDR3 bases are TGTGCCAGCAGCCGACAGGGGGTGACCTACAATGAGCAGTTCTTC. Its translation is CASSRQGVTYNEQFF. Looking up the rest from reference TRBV14 and TRBJ2-1 gives the full variable domain: EAGVTQFPSHSVIEKGQTVTLRCDPISGHDNLYWYRRVMGKEIKFLLHFVKESKQDESGMPNNRFLAERTGGTYSTLKVQPAELEDSGVYFCASSRQGVTYNEQFFGPGTRLTVL.

To note about this clone: The same CDR3 also results from other DNA sequences found in this sample. The chain recombines TRBV29-1 with TRBJ2-6; D not resolved. The V gene lost 6 bases and the J gene lost 0 bases, with 3 bases spanning the gap. The CDR3 has 12 residues. CDR1 and CDR2 (germline): SQVTM, ANQGSEA. The CDR3 DNA follows: TGCAGCGTAGCCTCTGGGGCCAACGTCCTGACTTTC. The encoded protein is CSVASGANVLTF.

This clone was seen a few times. V is TRBV30 and J is TRBJ2-5; a weak D match, TRBD2 (5 bases). Per the germline V gene, CDR1 is GTSNPN and CDR2 is SVGIG (reference sequence). This CDR3 is 11 amino acids long. CDR3 residues: CGGEREETQYF. CDR3 DNA sequence: TGTGGTGGGGAGAGGGAAGAGACCCAGTACTTC. Combining the CDR3 with reference TRBV30 and TRBJ2-5 gives the whole variable domain SQTIHQWPATLVQPVGSPLSLECTVEGTSNPNLYWYRQAAGRGLQLLFYSVGIGQISSEVPQNLSASRPQDRQFILSSKKLLLSDSGFYLCGGEREETQYFGPGTRLLVL.

The chain joins TRBV15 to TRBJ1-1, with D unresolved. The CDR3 spans 16 residues. CDR1 is LNHNV, CDR2 YYDKDF, per germline (reference sequence). V lost 0 bases and J lost 0, with 11 bases in between. The CDR3 region has the DNA TGTGCCACCAGCAGAGATATAGGTACTATGAACACTGAAGCTTTCTTT. Translated, it gives CATSRDIGTMNTEAFF. The variable domain in full, completed from reference TRBV15 and TRBJ1-1, reads DAMVIQNPRYQVTQFGKPVTLSCSQTLNHNVMYWYQQKSSQAPKLLFHYYDKDFNNEADTPDNFQSRRPNTSFCFLDIRSPGLGDTAMYLCATSRDIGTMNTEAFFGQGTRLTVV.

This chain uses TRBV5-1 with TRBJ1-2; 8 bases align to TRBD1. The CDR3 length is 16 residues. The ends lost 4 bases at V and 5 bases at J; junction bases unmatched: 13. CDR1 is SGHRS, CDR2 YFSETQ, per germline. The CDR3 DNA reads as TGCGCCAGCAGCGGCGAAATGCGGGACAGGTTTTATGGCTACACCTTC. This codes for CASSGEMRDRFYGYTF.

The genes are TRBV6-5 and TRBJ1-2; D call uncertain. V was cut by 6 bases and J by 0 bases, with 8 bases left in between. CDR3 length equals 13 residues. Germline V lookup: CDR1 MNHEY, CDR2 SVGAGI. The CDR3 DNA follows: TGTGCCAGCAGCCTGACAACTAACTATGGCTACACCTTC. As protein: CASSLTTNYGYTF.

The chain couples TRBV7-8 to TRBJ1-5, with D perhaps TRBD1 (5 bases). The germline V gene has CDR1 SGHVS and CDR2 FQNEAQ. V was shortened by 5 bases and J by 2 bases, with 16 bases between the two germline ends. The CDR3 runs 16 residues. CDR3 loop: CASSGAALPGNQPQHF. The CDR3 DNA reads as TGTGCCAGCAGCGGGGCGGCACTCCCGGGCAATCAGCCCCAGCATTTT.

The rearrangement joins TRBV2 to TRBJ2-7; D is perhaps TRBD1 (5 bases). The CDR3 length is 11 residues. Germline V gives CDR1 SNHLY, CDR2 FYNNEI. V was pared by 4 bases and J by 4 bases, with 5 bases between. The CDR3 region is CASSGQYEQYF. The CDR3 DNA sequence: TGTGCCAGCAGTGGACAGTACGAGCAGTACTTC.

This clone appeared a few times. The V and J genes are TRBV25-1 and TRBJ2-1; no definite D call. Trimming pared 2 bases from V and 1 base from J, leaving 6 bases between. This CDR3 contains 14 residues. Germline loops: CDR1 MGHDK, CDR2 SYGVNS. CDR3 bases: TGTGCCAGCAGTGAACCCGGGTCCTACAATGAGCAGTTCTTC. Translation gives CASSEPGSYNEQFF.

A few counts support this clone. The V and J genes are TRBV25-1 and TRBJ2-3; D not resolved. CDR1 is MGHDK, CDR2 SYGVNS, per germline. This CDR3 spans 14 amino acids. V shed 7 bases and J shed 1 base, with 12 bases lying between them. The CDR3 region is CASIPWQGTDTQYF. CDR3 coding DNA: TGTGCCAGCATTCCGTGGCAGGGCACAGATACGCAGTATTTT.

The chain combines TRBV19 with TRBJ2-7; a possible D gene is TRBD1 (5 bases). Trimming removed 3 bases from V and 2 bases from J, with 8 bases in between. The CDR3 extends over 13 amino acids. From germline, CDR1 is LNHDA and CDR2 SQIVND (reference sequence). The DNA of the CDR3 is TGTGCCAGTAGTATTGCAGGGACCTACGAGCAGTACTTC. Translated, it gives CASSIAGTYEQYF.